The clone carrying this T cell receptor (beta chain) was seen a few times. This sample is part of a study of control samples from healthy donors and cancer patients. V lost 3 bases and J lost 0; bases outside the gene matches: 1. CDR1 and CDR2 (germline): LGHNA, YSLEER. The CDR3 sequence is 17 residues long. The repertoire was sequenced with immunoSEQ multiplex PCR; TCRdb's copy has only in-frame clones and lacks some. The repertoire holds more than 75,000 clones, with about 87% as singletons. The receptor comes from a woman aged 60-75 years with head and neck cancer. Material: PBMCs. The chain uses TRBV4-3 and TRBJ2-5, with 16 positions matching TRBD2. The CDR3 nucleotides are TGCGCCAGCAGCCAGGGACTAGCGGGAGGGAACCAAGAGACCCAGTACTTC. The encoded protein is CASSQGLAGGNQETQYF.